This T cell receptor beta chain was sequenced for a study of T cell responses to AZD1222 COVID-19 vaccine (dated by TCRdb to about 2021). Looking at the study overall: AZD1222 recipients whose second dose came at about 4 weeks and those whose second dose came at about 12 weeks were combined into one group, since spike-specific TCR depth and breadth did not differ between the two schedules. Trial participants were enrolled by age into subgroups of 18-55, 56-69 and 70-plus years, and 148, 28 and 57 TCR-sequenced participants, respectively, were included in these subgroups. A total of 233 trial participants underwent TCR sequencing, of whom 207 had received two doses of AZD1222 and some 25 had received two doses of the MenACWY control vaccine.

The time point label here, explained by the study, means: baseline before first vaccination. Vaccinee samples were obtained from the UK trials COV001 and COV002, which included a single-blind randomized controlled phase 2/3 trial of AZD1222 (ChAdOx1 nCoV-19) in healthy adults. For TCRbeta chain sequencing, PBMC samples from trial participants were taken at day 0 and at day 28 after the second dose. The CDR3 regions of human TCRbeta chains were subjected to immunosequencing. Processing in the source paper ran as follows. Repertoire TCRs were matched against a reference library of SARS-CoV-2-specific TCRs generated with the MIRA antigen-specificity platform. Breadth was defined as the fraction of unique TCRs that were SARS-CoV-2-associated. Depth was defined as the fraction of total T cells that were SARS-CoV-2-associated. Using the MIRA data, each spike-specific TCR was assigned both to the spike region to which the TCR was reactive and to a CD4 or CD8 class. Log10-transformed breadth and depth values were compared by one-way ANOVA with Sidak's multiple comparisons tests. The immuneACCESS repertoire file appears here via TCRdb, limited to in-frame rearrangements. These files lack a portion of the clones; in checked studies, under half of the deficit traces to unresolved V genes, and the cause of the others is not known. V, J and clone size reflect that table, while D and trimming were determined from the DNA. The sample table lists about 97,000 clones, 75% to 95% of them with a count of one. The ten largest clones represent 1% to 1.5% of the sample.

Remarks on this clone: Its antigen is still unknown. Base qualities were left out, and no much larger clone turns up one base away.

For this chain, trimming is 8 bases at the V end and 7 bases at the J end, and the number of junction bases without a gene match is 8. From the germline V gene, CDR1 is MDHEN and CDR2 is SYDVKM. The CDR3 runs 14 amino acids, cysteine and phenylalanine included. Of the read, only the CDR3 DNA is kept; its 42 bases are in frame from base 1. The paper as a whole reports these results and caveats: The whole spike protein was spanned by vaccine-associated CD4 TCRs, and dominant responses were seen in regions 160-218 and 743-854. Conclusions about previously exposed vaccinees are limited, since just five or six AZD1222 recipients were seropositive for SARS-CoV-2 at baseline. In the small 56-69-year group, the increase in depth fell short of significance, most likely because of low power. After two AZD1222 doses, both the breadth and the depth of spike-specific TCRs were significantly higher than at day 0 and than in MenACWY recipients. Participants were mostly white British, with more females than males. The authors suggested clonal diversity may have been underestimated. Reportedly, close to half of the unique spike-specific TCRs recognized epitopes lying outside the regions that are mutated in the B.1.351 and B.1.1.7 variants. Because no day 14 peak-response samples were available, the repertoires could be characterized only after the peak T cell response.

The receptor was isolated from an adult in good health. The sequence is built from TRBV28 and TRBJ1-1; 12 nucleotides in the junction match TRBD1. This specimen was peripheral blood, taken on day 0 of AZD1222 vaccination. The CDR3 amino acid sequence is: CASGEGQGAIEAFF. The DNA sequence reads TGTGCCAGCGGAGAGGGACAGGGGGCTATTGAAGCTTTCTTT.